Sequencing of this T cell receptor beta chain was carried out in a study of CD8+ T cells in alopecia areata. The CDR3 is 13 residues long. CDR1 SGHVS and CDR2 FQNEAQ come from the germline V gene. Trimming stripped 1 base from V and 4 bases from J, with 5 bases between. Extraction of RNA preceded its reverse transcription into cDNA, which served as the sequencing template. Sequencing used immunoSEQ multiplex PCR; TCRdb keeps in-frame clones, though not all of them. The sample consists of more than 150,000 clones, about half of them appearing once. Treatment given: oral pan-JAK inhibitor, 5-10 mg twice daily. Researchers gathered lesional scalp punch biopsies and peripheral blood from patients with alopecia areata.

This chain links TRBV7-8 with TRBJ2-1; D gene ambiguous. This specimen consisted of CD8+ T cells sorted from blood, obtained at week 52, from a patient treated with tofacitinib. The sequence derives from a human donor with alopecia areata. This chain's CDR3 is CASSLGEYNEQFF. In nucleotides, the CDR3 is TGTGCCAGCAGCTTAGGGGAATACAATGAGCAGTTCTTC.